This T cell receptor (beta chain) was captured in a study of early T cells in non-severe SARS-CoV-2 infection. Study-level information: Sequencing of bulk RNA from unsorted whole blood was done, without chain pairing.

Unique molecular identifiers were affixed to single, distinct cDNA molecules. Each CDR3 protein gets one entry after TCRdb re-called the 5' RACE reads with MiXCR. This table has about 42,000 distinct CDR3 sequences, roughly 6.6% appearing once. As regards this clonotype: Its antigen is unknown.

The study, taken as a whole, reports: Reliance on VDJdb matching favored anti-spike CD8 responses; private and CD4 specificities were missed.

V was pared by 3 bases and J by 2 bases, with 5 bases of the junction left unmatched. This CDR3 comprises 16 residues. Germline V lookup: CDR1 WNHNN, CDR2 SYGVQD (reference sequence). The chain links TRBV10-1 to TRBJ1-5; 9 positions match TRBD1. The sequencing input was whole blood. This TCR was recovered from an adult who was a healthcare worker with PCR-confirmed SARS-CoV-2 infection or an uninfected control (not recorded which). CDR3 residues: CASSDWTGEGNQPQHF. CDR3 in DNA: TGCGCCAGCAGTGATTGGACAGGGGAGGGCAATCAGCCCCAGCATTTT.